This T cell receptor beta chain appears in the sequencing data of a study of beta chain features in type 1 diabetes. From germline, CDR1 is SGHRS and CDR2 YFSETQ. The V gene end was trimmed by 4 bases and the J gene end by 4 bases; junction bases not matched to a gene: 7. CDR3 length: 16 amino acids. Study-wide findings and caveats: Researchers could not determine here whether HLA type influences TCRB rearrangement. Patients' naive, central memory and regulatory TCRB repertoires appeared more alike than those of healthy donors.

Concerning this clone itself: Its antigen is still unknown.

The sequenced template was cDNA made from the entire isolated RNA. Here immunoSEQ multiplex PCR was the method, and the copy in TCRdb shows in-frame clones only, minus some. This sample has about 340,000 clones, with roughly 8% found just once. This receptor was obtained from a woman aged 18-29 years in good health. V usage is TRBV5-1 and J usage is TRBJ2-3; 12 bases align to TRBD2. Sequencing was performed on central memory CD4+ T cells from blood. Here the CDR3 reads CASSILAGGTPDTQYF. The CDR3 region has the DNA TGCGCCAGCAGCATTCTAGCGGGAGGGACACCAGATACGCAGTATTTT.